This record looks at one TCR beta chain sequence and its context. Its antigen is currently unknown. TCRdb's table, derived via immunoSEQ multiplex PCR, lists solely in-frame clones and lacks some. The sample comprises about 77,000 clones, around 85% of which are singletons, and about 0.75% rests with the top ten. These data come from a study of OX40 agonist ivuxolimab in advanced cancers. At the level of the study: Patients receiving dose escalation had hepatocellular carcinoma, melanoma, renal cell or head and neck cancer. Prior checkpoint blockade (anti-PD-1, anti-PD-L1 or anti-CTLA-4) was permitted; roughly 40% had it. Whole-study results and caveats: Some nonresponders additionally presented with little normalized T-cell clonal expansion. There was clonal expansion of CD4+ and CD8+ blood T cells by week 6 at 0.1 to 3.0 mg/kg.

The germline CDR1 and CDR2 sequences are SNHLY and FYNNEI. The CDR3 is made up of 14 amino acids. V shed 7 bases and J shed 2 bases, with 14 bases lying between them. This chain connects TRBV2 to TRBJ1-1; tentatively, D is TRBD1 (6 bases). Sequencing was performed on CD4+ or CD8+ T cells sorted from blood, taken in a trial of the OX40 agonist ivuxolimab. The sequence was collected from an adult with an advanced solid tumor such as melanoma, head and neck, liver or kidney cancer. The CDR3 DNA reads as TGTGCCAGCACGGGACGGACAGCCAACACTGAAGCTTTCTTT. Its protein is CASTGRTANTEAFF.